The rows below give T cell receptor beta chains drawn from one sample of a study of blood T cell repertoires in COVID-19. The table came from immunoSEQ multiplex PCR; TCRdb's copy has only in-frame clones and leaves some out. This table has roughly 300,000 clones, 81% appearing once. The sample taken for sequencing was peripheral blood. The receptors here all came from a woman aged 55-75 years with active or convalescent COVID-19. CDR3s include the opening cysteine and the closing phenylalanine or tryptophan. The D gene is left open where the match is weak. Rows give clone size only sometimes, using once, few, many, or a class for an expanded clone.

V: TRBV9; J: TRBJ2-1; size: -; D: -; CDR3: CASSVGLNNEQFF; DNA: TGTGCCAGCAGCGTAGGACTGAACAATGAGCAGTTCTTC
V: TRBV5-4; J: TRBJ2-7; size: -; D: TRBD2; CDR3: CASSLKRGSSYEQYF; DNA: TGTGCCAGCAGCTTGAAGCGGGGGAGCTCCTACGAGCAGTACTTC
V: TRBV4-3; J: TRBJ1-2; size: -; D: -; CDR3: CASSQDPRVWGYTF; DNA: TGCGCCAGCAGCCAAGACCCCCGGGTTTGGGGCTACACCTTC
V: TRBV11-3; J: TRBJ1-1; size: -; D: -; CDR3: CASSLGAGNTEAFF; DNA: TGTGCCAGCAGCTTAGGGGCAGGGAACACTGAAGCTTTCTTT
V: TRBV23-1; J: TRBJ1-5; size: -; D: TRBD1; CDR3: CASSHPPGTDNQPQHF; DNA: TGCGCCAGCAGTCACCCCCCCGGGACAGACAATCAGCCCCAGCATTTT
V: TRBV2; J: TRBJ2-5; size: -; D: TRBD1; CDR3: CASGADRGLGETQYF; DNA: TGTGCCAGCGGAGCTGACAGGGGGCTCGGGGAGACCCAGTACTTC
V: TRBV19; J: TRBJ2-2; size: once; D: -; CDR3: CASRLQGNTGELFF; DNA: TGTGCCAGTAGACTACAGGGAAACACCGGGGAGCTGTTTTTT
V: TRBV21-1; J: TRBJ1-5; size: -; D: -; CDR3: CASKQGSDQPQHF; DNA: TGTGCCAGTAAACAGGGGTCTGATCAGCCCCAGCATTTT
V: TRBV6-5; J: TRBJ2-5; size: -; D: -; CDR3: CASSSPGETQYF; DNA: TGTGCCAGCAGTTCGCCCGGGGAGACCCAGTACTTC
V: TRBV7-2; J: TRBJ1-3; size: -; D: -; CDR3: CASSLVPGLSGNTIYF; DNA: TGTGCCAGCAGCTTGGTACCGGGTCTCTCTGGAAACACCATATATTTT
V: TRBV6-6; J: TRBJ2-7; size: once; D: TRBD1; CDR3: CASNPWDRYEQYF; DNA: TGTGCCAGCAACCCTTGGGACAGATACGAGCAGTACTTC
V: TRBV3-1/TRBV3-2; J: TRBJ2-5; size: -; D: TRBD2; CDR3: CASSSTTSGGASMYQETQYF; DNA: TGTGCCAGCTCGTCAACAACCAGCGGGGGGGCTTCTATGTACCAAGAGACCCAGTACTTC
V: TRBV12-5; J: TRBJ1-5; size: few; D: TRBD1; CDR3: CASGPGTGSQPQHF; DNA: TGTGCTAGTGGCCCCGGGACAGGGAGTCAGCCCCAGCATTTT
V: TRBV5-1; J: TRBJ2-2; size: -; D: TRBD2; CDR3: CASSTRTSGGAGELFF; DNA: TGCGCCAGCAGCACCCGGACTAGCGGGGGGGCCGGGGAGCTGTTTTTT
V: TRBV5-1; J: TRBJ2-1; size: -; D: TRBD2; CDR3: CASSPGLAGGNEQFF; DNA: TGCGCCAGCAGCCCCGGACTAGCGGGGGGCAATGAGCAGTTCTTC
V: TRBV6-5; J: TRBJ2-1; size: -; D: TRBD1; CDR3: CASSSGQGYRSEQFF; DNA: TGTGCCAGCAGTTCCGGACAGGGGTATCGGAGTGAGCAGTTCTTC
V: TRBV5-3; J: TRBJ1-1; size: -; D: -; CDR3: CARSGDHGGPEGRTEAFF; DNA: TGTGCCAGAAGCGGGGATCATGGAGGGCCCGAGGGACGAACTGAAGCTTTCTTT
V: TRBV19; J: TRBJ2-6; size: -; D: -; CDR3: CASSADGVGRSGANVLTF; DNA: TGTGCCAGTAGTGCCGACGGGGTAGGGCGCTCTGGGGCCAACGTCCTGACTTTC
V: TRBV10-3; J: TRBJ2-2; size: once; D: TRBD1; CDR3: CAIRQGAQTGELFF; DNA: TGTGCCATCAGACAGGGGGCTCAGACCGGGGAGCTGTTTTTT
V: TRBV5-4; J: TRBJ2-3; size: -; D: -; CDR3: CASSSIKGGRTDTQYF; DNA: TGTGCCAGCAGCTCGATTAAAGGGGGTCGCACAGATACGCAGTATTTT
V: TRBV7-6; J: TRBJ2-7; size: many; D: TRBD1; CDR3: CASSLRPGGDEQYF; DNA: TGTGCCAGCAGCTTACGTCCAGGGGGCGACGAGCAGTACTTC
V: TRBV7-9; J: TRBJ2-2; size: -; D: TRBD1; CDR3: CASSPLGQVSGELFF; DNA: TGTGCCAGCAGCCCATTGGGACAGGTTTCCGGGGAGCTGTTTTTT